One sample yielded the 5 T cell receptor beta chains listed below, sequenced in a study of control samples from healthy donors and cancer patients. The assay was immunoSEQ multiplex PCR, and TCRdb's table has in-frame clones only and misses some. The table lists tens of thousands of clones, over 90% of them singletons. The sample consisted of PBMCs. The origin of the receptors is a woman aged 45 to 65 with head and neck cancer.

The V call is TRBV7-9, the J call TRBJ2-7; no firm D call. CDR3 size: 13 residues. Trimming cost V 5 bases and J 5 bases, with 13 bases left between them. CDR1 and CDR2 (germline): SEHNR, FQNEAQ (reference sequence). This CDR3 reads CASSLLSEHEQYF. The CDR3 DNA follows: TGTGCCAGCAGCCTATTATCCGAGCACGAGCAGTACTTC. The full variable domain, completed using reference TRBV7-9 and TRBJ2-7, is DTGVSQNPRHKITKRGQNVTFRCDPISEHNRLYWYRQTLGQGPEFLTYFQNEAQLEKSRLLSDRFSAERPKGSFSTLEIQRTEQGDSAMYLCASSLLSEHEQYFGPGTRLTVT.

The rearrangement links TRBV12-3 or TRBV12-4 to TRBJ2-3; the D is unclear. V dropped 3 bases and J dropped 7 bases, with 8 bases sitting between them. The CDR3 extends over 12 amino acids. CDR3 residues: CASSLGSYTQYF. CDR3 sequence (DNA): TGTGCCAGCAGTTTGGGATCGTATACGCAGTATTTT.

The rearrangement joins TRBV19 to TRBJ1-1; 9 bases map to TRBD1. Germline assignment: CDR1 LNHDA and CDR2 SQIVND (reference sequence). V lost 3 bases to trimming and J lost 1 base; unmatched junction nucleotides: 3. CDR3 size: 15 residues. CDR3 in DNA: TGTGCCAGTAGTATCCGGGGACAGGGGAACACTGAAGCTTTCTTT. Protein: CASSIRGQGNTEAFF.

The chain carries TRBV30 and TRBJ1-5; the D gene is possibly TRBD1 (5 bases). From germline, CDR1 is GTSNPN and CDR2 SVGIG (reference sequence). V was clipped by 5 bases and J by 0 bases, with 11 bases between them. The length of the CDR3 is 14 residues. CDR3 sequence: CAWSSGGSNQPQHF. CDR3 nucleotide sequence: TGTGCCTGGTCGTCGGGGGGTAGCAATCAGCCCCAGCATTTT.

V and J are TRBV19 and TRBJ2-7, with a possible D match to TRBD1 (7 bases). Germline CDR1 is LNHDA and CDR2 is SQIVND (reference sequence). There are 14 residues in the CDR3. V was clipped by 7 bases and J by 2 bases, with 15 bases between them. The CDR3: CASTGGGFPYEQYF. The CDR3, as DNA: TGTGCCAGTACAGGAGGGGGCTTCCCCTACGAGCAGTACTTC.